This T cell receptor beta chain was captured by sequencing in a study of blood T cell repertoires in COVID-19. The protocol was immunoSEQ multiplex PCR, while the TCRdb copy is restricted to in-frame clones and leaves out a portion. Of hundreds of thousands of clones in the sample, around 90% are singletons; the top ten hold roughly 0.25%. Germline CDR1 and CDR2: LGHDT and YNNKEL (reference sequence). CDR3 length: 15 residues. Trimming took 2 bases from V and 7 from J; bases not matched to a gene: 3. The origin of this receptor is a woman younger than 30 with acute or convalescent COVID-19. Sequenced input: peripheral blood. The chain combines TRBV3-1 (or the pseudogene TRBV3-2) with TRBJ2-1, with 12 bases matching TRBD2. CDR3 sequence: CASSQRLAGVNEQFF. The CDR3 DNA sequence: TGTGCCAGCAGCCAACGACTAGCGGGGGTTAATGAGCAGTTCTTC.